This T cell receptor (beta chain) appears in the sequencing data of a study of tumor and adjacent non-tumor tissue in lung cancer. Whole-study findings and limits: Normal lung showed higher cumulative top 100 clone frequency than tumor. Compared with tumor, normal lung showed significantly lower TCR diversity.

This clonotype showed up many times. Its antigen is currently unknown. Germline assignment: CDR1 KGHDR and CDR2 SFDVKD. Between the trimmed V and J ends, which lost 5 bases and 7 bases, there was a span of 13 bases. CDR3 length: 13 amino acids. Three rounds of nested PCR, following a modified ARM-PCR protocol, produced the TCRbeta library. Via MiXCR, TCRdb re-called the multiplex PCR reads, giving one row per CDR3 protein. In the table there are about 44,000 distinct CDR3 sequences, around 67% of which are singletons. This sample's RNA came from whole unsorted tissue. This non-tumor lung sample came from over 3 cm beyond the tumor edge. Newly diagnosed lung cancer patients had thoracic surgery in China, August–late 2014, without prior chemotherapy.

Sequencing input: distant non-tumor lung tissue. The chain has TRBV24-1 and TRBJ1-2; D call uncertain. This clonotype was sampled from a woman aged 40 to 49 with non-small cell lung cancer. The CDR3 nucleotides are TGTGCCACCAGTGCCTTGGGAAAAGGTGGCTACACCTTC. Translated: CATSALGKGGYTF.